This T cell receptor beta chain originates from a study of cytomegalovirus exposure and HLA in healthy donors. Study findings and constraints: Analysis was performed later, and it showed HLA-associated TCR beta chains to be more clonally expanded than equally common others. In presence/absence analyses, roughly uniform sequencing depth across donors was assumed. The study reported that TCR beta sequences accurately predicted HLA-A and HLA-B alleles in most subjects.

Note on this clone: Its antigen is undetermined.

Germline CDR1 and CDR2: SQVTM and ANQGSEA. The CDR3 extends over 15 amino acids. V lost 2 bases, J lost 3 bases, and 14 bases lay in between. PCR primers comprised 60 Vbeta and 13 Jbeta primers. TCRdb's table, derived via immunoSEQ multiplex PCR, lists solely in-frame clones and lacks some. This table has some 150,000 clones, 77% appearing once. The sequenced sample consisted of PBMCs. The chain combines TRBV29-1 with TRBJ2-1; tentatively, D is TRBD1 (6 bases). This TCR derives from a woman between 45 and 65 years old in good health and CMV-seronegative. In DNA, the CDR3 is TGCAGCGTTGAATCGGGACATCTCTTCTACAATGAGCAGTTCTTC. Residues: CSVESGHLFYNEQFF.